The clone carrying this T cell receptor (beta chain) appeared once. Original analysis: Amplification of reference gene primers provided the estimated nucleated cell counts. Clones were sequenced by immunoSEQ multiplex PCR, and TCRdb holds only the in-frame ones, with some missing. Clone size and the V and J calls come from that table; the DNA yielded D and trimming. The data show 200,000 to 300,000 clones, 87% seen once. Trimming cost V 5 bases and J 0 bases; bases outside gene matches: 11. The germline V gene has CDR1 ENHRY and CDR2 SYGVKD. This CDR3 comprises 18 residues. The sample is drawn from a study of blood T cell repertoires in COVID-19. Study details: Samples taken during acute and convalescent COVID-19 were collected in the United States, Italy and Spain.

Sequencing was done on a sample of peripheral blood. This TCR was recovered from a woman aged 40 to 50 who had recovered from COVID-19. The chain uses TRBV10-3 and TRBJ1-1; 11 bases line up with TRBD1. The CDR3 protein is CAISLRDRGGSMNTEAFF. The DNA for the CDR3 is TGTGCCATCAGTCTCCGGGACAGGGGGGGAAGCATGAACACTGAAGCTTTCTTT.